These T cell receptor beta chains were read from a single sample in a study of T cell repertoires in cytomegalovirus infection. TCRdb re-derived calls from the reads in MiXCR, one entry per CDR3 protein. The repertoire holds around 550,000 distinct CDR3 sequences, approximately 26% seen once, with 13% in the top ten. The sample taken for sequencing was PBMCs. The receptors derive from a human donor in good health (CMV status not recorded). Some clones in this sample may be carry-over from other donors' samples. Each CDR3 is given with its conserved first and last residue. A D gene is named only where the DNA matches it firmly.

TRBV7-7	TRBD2	CASSLNAGVADTQYF
TRBV6-2/TRBV6-3	TRBD2	CATKRNSGIGSSYNEQFF
TRBV7-9	TRBD1	CASSHRDRVHEQFF
TRBV7-2	TRBD2	CASTQLAGETQYF
TRBV6-2/TRBV6-3	TRBD2	CASSRLAATDTQYF
TRBV3-1	-	CASSQGLDHYEQYF
TRBV20-1	-	CSARSVTATSPLHF
TRBV6-5	TRBD2	CAGSRRSGTSGGEQYF
TRBV19	TRBD2	CASTPGVSGKSGEQFF
TRBV20-1	-	CSAPTDFSYNSPLHF
TRBV10-3	-	CAISEHENIQYF
TRBV10-3	TRBD2	CAITGGLSYEQYF
TRBV7-9	TRBD2	CASSTGLAGVGETQYF
TRBV6-2/TRBV6-3	-	CASIFNRKTGDTQYF